Shown below are 19 T cell receptor beta chains from a single sample sequenced in a study of T cell repertoires in cytomegalovirus infection. TCRdb reprocessed the reads with MiXCR, giving one entry per CDR3 protein. The profile shows a few hundred thousand distinct CDR3 sequences, approximately 30% of them singletons. These receptors' targets are unknown. The source material was cultured PBMCs, sampled from culture after CMV antigen stimulation. The receptors here all came from a human donor in good health (CMV status not recorded). Some clones in this sample may be carry-over from other donors' samples.

The genes are TRBV10-3 and TRBJ2-5; maybe TRBD2 (5 bases). The V gene's germline CDR1 is ENHRY and CDR2 SYGVKD. Trimming took off 6 bases at V and 2 bases at J, with 10 bases between the two ends. The CDR3 is made up of 13 amino acids. For the CDR3, the DNA is TGTGCCATCAGGGTTGGGGAGCAAGAGACCCAGTACTTC. It codes for CAIRVGEQETQYF.

This clonotype was picked up a small number of times. The gene calls are TRBV12-3 or TRBV12-4 and TRBJ2-1; 7 nucleotides match TRBD2. With 3 bases clipped from V and 3 bases from J, the junction kept 5 bases outside the gene matches. There are 15 residues in the CDR3. This CDR3 reads CASSFQAGNYNEQFF. CDR3 DNA: TGTGCCAGCAGTTTTCAAGCGGGAAACTACAATGAGCAGTTCTTC.

V gene TRBV27 combines with J gene TRBJ2-3; TRBD2 aligns across 14 bases. In germline, CDR1 is MNHEY, CDR2 SMNVEV (reference sequence). V was pared by 6 bases and J by 5 bases, with 16 bases of the junction left unmatched. The CDR3 loop spans 19 amino acids. The CDR3 sequence is CASRRQGFGTSGREDTQYF. The CDR3 coding sequence is TGTGCCAGCAGAAGACAGGGTTTTGGGACTAGCGGGAGAGAAGATACGCAGTATTTT.

This clonotype was detected only a few times. The V and J genes are TRBV6-1 and TRBJ1-2; the match to TRBD1 covers 10 bases. The CDR3 totals 14 residues. V shed 9 bases and J 5 bases; nucleotides not matched to a gene: 9. CDR1 is MNHNS and CDR2 is SASEGT in the germline V gene. This chain's CDR3 is CASREAGQGYGYTF. The CDR3 region has the DNA TGTGCCAGTCGAGAAGCGGGACAGGGGTATGGCTACACCTTC.

The gene calls are TRBV4-3 and TRBJ1-2; D gene ambiguous. The CDR3 has 15 residues. Germline V gives CDR1 LGHNA, CDR2 YSLEER. Between the trimmed V and J ends, which lost 1 base and 0 bases, there was a span of 9 bases. The CDR3 here is CASSQGLGTNYGYTF. CDR3 DNA sequence: TGCGCCAGCAGCCAAGGTCTGGGGACTAACTATGGCTACACCTTC.

The chain uses TRBV6-2 or TRBV6-3 and TRBJ2-7; 10 nucleotides match TRBD2. Per germline, CDR1 MNHEY and CDR2 SVGEGT. The CDR3 sequence is 15 residues long. Trimming at V came to 6 bases and at J to 1 base, leaving 6 bases not matched to a gene. The CDR3 DNA reads as TGTGCCAGCAGGGCCGTTAGCGGGAGGTCCTACGAGCAGTACGTC. This codes for CASRAVSGRSYEQYV.

The sample holds a few counts of this clonotype. The gene calls are TRBV6-2 or TRBV6-3 and TRBJ1-5; TRBD1 aligns across 8 bases. CDR1 MNHEY and CDR2 SVGEGT come from the germline V gene. The length of the CDR3 is 14 residues. Trimming cost V 5 bases and J 6 bases; bases outside gene matches: 6. DNA for the CDR3: TGTGCCAGCAGTCCTACAGGGGGATCTCAGCCCCAGCATTTT. Its translation: CASSPTGGSQPQHF.

In this sample, this clonotype turned up a few times. V and J are TRBV7-2 and TRBJ1-5; possible D gene TRBD1, 5 bases. Germline assignment: CDR1 SGHTA and CDR2 FQGNSA. V lost 2 bases, J lost 9 bases, and 8 bases lay in between. The CDR3 extends over 12 amino acids. The CDR3 loop is CASSLQGWPQHF. The CDR3 DNA is TGTGCCAGCAGCTTACAGGGTTGGCCCCAGCATTTT.

The rearrangement joins TRBV9 to TRBJ2-6, with D perhaps TRBD1 or TRBD2 (5 bases each). Per the germline V gene, CDR1 is SGDLS and CDR2 is YYNGEE. Trimming cost V 0 bases and J 2 bases, with 12 bases left between them. The CDR3 totals 17 residues. The CDR3 nucleotides are TGTGCCAGCAGCGTAGCTCAACGGGGACCTGGGGCCAACGTCCTGACTTTC. Its protein product is CASSVAQRGPGANVLTF.

The J gene is TRBJ2-1, the V gene TRBV6-2 or TRBV6-3; no reliable D call. Germline values: CDR1 MNHEY, CDR2 SVGEGT. This CDR3 contains 15 residues. Trimming took 5 bases from V and 4 from J, leaving 15 bases between them. CDR3 coding DNA: TGTGCCAGCAGTCAATCGCCAGGACGGTACAATGAGCAGTTCTTC. Amino acid sequence: CASSQSPGRYNEQFF.

This clonotype turned up a few times. The chain has TRBV15 and TRBJ2-5; D is possibly TRBD2 (5 bases). The CDR3 sequence is 14 residues long. Trimming removed 1 base from V and 3 bases from J, with 9 bases in between. Germline CDR1 is LNHNV and CDR2 is YYDKDF (reference sequence). CDR3 amino acids: CATSRGRTEETQYF. CDR3 nucleotide sequence: TGTGCCACCAGCAGAGGGAGGACGGAAGAGACCCAGTACTTC.

CDR3 amino acids: CASSPQGVVEKLFF. The CDR3 bases are TGTGCCAGCAGTCCCCAGGGTGTTGTTGAAAAACTGTTTTTT. The V call is TRBV11-2, the J call TRBJ1-4; D might be TRBD1 (5 bases). This CDR3 has 14 amino acids. The germline CDR1 and CDR2 sequences are SGHAT and FQNNGV. V shed 6 bases and J shed 7 bases, with 15 bases lying between them. Full variable domain (rest looked up from reference TRBV11-2 and TRBJ1-4): EAGVAQSPRYKIIEKRQSVAFWCNPISGHATLYWYQQILGQGPKLLIQFQNNGVVDDSQLPKDRFSAERLKGVDSTLKIQPAKLEDSAVYLCASSPQGVVEKLFFGSGTQLSVL.

This clonotype has a count of ten or more. This sequence joins TRBV7-2 and TRBJ2-7, with TRBD2 matching 12 bases. V lost 5 bases, J lost 0 bases, and 2 bases stayed unmatched. The CDR3 runs to 15 residues. Germline lookup yields CDR1 SGHTA and CDR2 FQGNSA. In DNA form, the CDR3 reads TGTGCCAGCAGCCGGACTAGCGGGGCCTCCTACGAGCAGTACTTC. It encodes CASSRTSGASYEQYF.

There are a few counts of this clonotype. CDR3 loop: CASSLKRNQPQHF. The CDR3 coding sequence is TGTGCCAGCAGCCTAAAAAGGAATCAGCCCCAGCATTTT. The gene calls are TRBV7-8 and TRBJ1-5; unclear D gene. This CDR3 has 13 amino acids. With 5 bases removed from V and 4 bases from J, the gap between germline ends came to 9 bases. Germline V CDR1 and CDR2: SGHVS, FQNEAQ.

This rearrangement joins TRBV7-9 to TRBJ2-7; D gene uncertain. The CDR3 covers 14 residues. Germline V gene lookup returns CDR1 SEHNR and CDR2 FQNEAQ (reference sequence). Trimming shortened V by 6 bases and J by 0 bases, and 12 bases separated the two germline ends. CDR3 residues: CASRHIGFSYEQYV. In DNA, the CDR3 is TGTGCCAGCAGGCACATAGGGTTCTCCTACGAGCAGTACGTC.

This chain connects TRBV20-1 to TRBJ2-5, with 8 bases that match TRBD2. Losses at the gene ends were 7 bases for V and 5 bases for J; bases not matched to a gene: 12. Germline V gives CDR1 DFQATT, CDR2 SNEGSKA (reference sequence). The CDR3 extends over 14 amino acids. CDR3 in DNA: TGCAGTGGACCCAATAGCGGGACCGGGGAGACCCAGTACTTC. Its translation is CSGPNSGTGETQYF.

The chain recombines TRBV6-2 or TRBV6-3 with TRBJ2-1; 10 bases align to TRBD2. CDR1 and CDR2 (germline): MNHEY, SVGEGT. The length of the CDR3 is 14 residues. With 6 bases clipped from V and 9 bases from J, the junction kept 8 bases outside the gene matches. CDR3 sequence: CASREAGGWGEQFF. Here the CDR3 DNA reads TGTGCCAGCAGAGAAGCGGGAGGGTGGGGTGAGCAGTTCTTC.

The table lists this clonotype with a few counts. CDR3 nucleotides: TGTGCCAGCAGCTTAGCGGGTTGGGGGACCCCCCGAGACACTGAAGCTTTCTTT. This gives the protein CASSLAGWGTPRDTEAFF. The chain uses TRBV7-8 and TRBJ1-1; weak D call: TRBD1 (5 bases). The CDR3 runs 18 residues. V dropped 0 bases and J dropped 3 bases, with 20 bases sitting between them. Per germline, CDR1 SGHVS and CDR2 FQNEAQ.

The rearrangement uses TRBV7-8 and TRBJ2-2, with D tentatively TRBD1 or TRBD2 (5 bases each). CDR1 is SGHVS, CDR2 FQNEAQ, per germline. Deletions cut 5 bases from V and 7 bases from J, with 20 bases between. The CDR3 spans 16 residues. Here the CDR3 DNA reads TGTGCCAGCAGCCCTATCCGGTGGGGGAGTGGCGGGGAGCTGTTTTTT. Translation gives CASSPIRWGSGGELFF.